One and the same sample provided the 26 T cell receptor beta chains below, sequenced in a study of identical twins. MiXCR, applied by TCRdb to the 5' RACE reads, yields one record per CDR3 protein. This table has nearly 900,000 distinct CDR3 sequences, more than 9% appearing once. These data also formed part of another study, on yellow fever vaccine responses in identical twins.

Sequencing used PBMCs. These TCRs come from a woman in her late teens or twenties in good health.

The chain employs TRBV5-1 and TRBJ2-3, with TRBD2 identical over 8 bases. CDR1 is SGHRS, CDR2 YFSETQ, per germline. The junction had 14 bases not matched to a gene; V was cut back by 7 bases and J by 4 bases. This CDR3 has 16 amino acids. CDR3: CASRVFSGMGADTQYF. CDR3 coding DNA: TGCGCCAGCCGGGTTTTTAGCGGGATGGGCGCAGATACGCAGTATTTT.

CDR3 bases: TGCAGTGCTAGCTCCTCGGGTCAGCCCCAGCATTTT. Translated, it gives CSASSSGQPQHF. This sequence joins TRBV20-1 and TRBJ1-5, with unresolved D. Germline lookup yields CDR1 DFQATT and CDR2 SNEGSKA (reference sequence). This CDR3 is 12 amino acids long. The V and J ends lost 3 bases and 6 bases respectively, with 9 bases between them.

This clonotype was seen a few times. Written as DNA, the CDR3 is TGTGCCAGCAGAGCCTCTAAGGGAGGGGGAAGGATGAACGAGCAGTACTTC. Residues: CASRASKGGGRMNEQYF. The chain has TRBV27 and TRBJ2-7, with D maybe TRBD2 (7 bases). V was shortened by 6 bases and J by 5 bases, with 26 bases between the two germline ends. CDR3 length: 17 amino acids. CDR1 and CDR2 (germline): MNHEY, SMNVEV (reference sequence).

This clonotype was detected only a few times. The rearrangement joins TRBV27 to TRBJ2-7, with TRBD2 as a possible D gene (5 bases). The CDR3 sequence is 15 residues long. Per germline, CDR1 MNHEY and CDR2 SMNVEV (reference sequence). The V gene lost 6 bases and the J gene lost 3 bases, with 18 bases spanning the gap. CDR3 loop: CASRGSGESLYEQYF. CDR3 coding DNA: TGTGCCAGCAGGGGGAGTGGGGAGTCCCTCTACGAGCAGTACTTC.

V is TRBV4-1 and J is TRBJ2-7; TRBD1 aligns across 7 bases. CDR1 is MGHRA, CDR2 YSYEKL, per germline. The CDR3 has 14 residues. J was trimmed by 7 bases and V by 0 bases; bases with no gene match: 6. This CDR3 reads CASSQDHRGGEQYF. In DNA form, the CDR3 reads TGCGCCAGCAGCCAAGATCACAGGGGCGGAGAGCAGTACTTC.

The table lists this clonotype with a few counts. This sequence joins TRBV3-1 and TRBJ2-5; D is perhaps TRBD2 (6 bases). CDR1 and CDR2 from the germline V gene are LGHDT and YNNKEL (reference sequence). V shed 0 bases and J shed 6 bases, with 17 bases lying between them. The CDR3 runs to 16 residues. This CDR3 is CASSQDWPSALKTQYF. The DNA for the CDR3 is TGTGCCAGCAGCCAAGATTGGCCTAGCGCGCTGAAGACCCAGTACTTC.

This clonotype was counted only a few times. The rearrangement joins TRBV4-2 to TRBJ2-4; perhaps TRBD2 as D (5 bases). The V gene lost 2 bases and the J gene lost 0 bases, with 14 bases spanning the gap. The CDR3 runs to 17 residues. Germline CDR1 and CDR2: LGHNA and YNFKEQ. CDR3 residues: CASSQNIGGLAKNIQYF. The CDR3 nucleotides are TGTGCCAGCAGCCAAAATATTGGCGGACTAGCCAAAAACATTCAGTACTTC.

The chain is built from TRBV7-3 and TRBJ2-1; 8 positions agree with TRBD2. This CDR3 region has 13 residues. Germline CDR1 reads SGHTA; CDR2 reads FQGTGA. With 4 bases clipped from V and 10 bases from J, the junction kept 6 bases outside the gene matches. The CDR3 DNA reads as TGTGCCAGCAGCTATACTAGCGGCAGCGAGCAGTTCTTC. Its protein product is CASSYTSGSEQFF.

The CDR3 DNA follows: TGTGCCAGCTCACGAGGGGGGATCTATGGCTACACCTTC. Translated: CASSRGGIYGYTF. This chain uses TRBV18 with TRBJ1-2; weak D call: TRBD1 (6 bases). From germline, CDR1 is KGHSH and CDR2 LQKENI. The CDR3 covers 13 residues. Trimming cost V 4 bases and J 4 bases, with 10 bases left between them.

In its sample, this clonotype was seen many times. The chain employs TRBV15 and TRBJ1-6; D might be TRBD1 (6 bases). CDR1 is LNHNV, CDR2 YYDKDF, per germline (reference sequence). CDR3 size: 16 residues. V gave up 1 base and J gave up 7 bases, with 14 bases separating them. In DNA form, the CDR3 reads TGTGCCACCAGCAGAGGGACAGAGGTGGGAAATTCACCCCTCCACTTT. Encoded protein: CATSRGTEVGNSPLHF.

The gene calls are TRBV19 and TRBJ2-2; D is uncertain. The V and J ends lost 7 bases and 1 base respectively, with 7 bases between them. This CDR3 region has 13 residues. Germline V gives CDR1 LNHDA, CDR2 SQIVND (reference sequence). This CDR3 reads CASMPVNTGELFF. CDR3 bases: TGTGCCAGTATGCCTGTGAACACCGGGGAGCTGTTTTTT.

The V and J genes are TRBV5-6 and TRBJ2-3, with D possibly matching TRBD2 (5 bases). In germline, CDR1 is SGHDT, CDR2 YYEEEE. V shed 0 bases and J shed 1 base, with 9 bases lying between them. The CDR3 consists of 15 residues. The DNA of the CDR3 is TGTGCCAGCAGCTTGGGTAGCGCGGGCACAGATACGCAGTATTTT. Its protein is CASSLGSAGTDTQYF.

This clonotype has just a few counts. The chain is built from TRBV20-1 and TRBJ2-5; 13 bases are shared with TRBD2. Losses at the gene ends were 3 bases for V and 3 bases for J; bases not matched to a gene: 13. The germline V gene encodes CDR1 DFQATT and CDR2 SNEGSKA (reference sequence). The CDR3 is 18 residues long. CDR3 sequence: CSASPLLAGGLIKETQYF. The CDR3 DNA reads as TGCAGTGCTAGTCCCCTACTAGCGGGGGGGCTCATAAAAGAGACCCAGTACTTC.

This clonotype was recorded only once. A much more abundant neighbour one base away suggests this may be a read error. This chain uses TRBV2 with TRBJ2-1, with D tentatively TRBD1 (5 bases). Trimming shortened V by 7 bases and J by 5 bases, and 6 bases separated the two germline ends. The CDR3 sequence is 11 residues long. CDR1 and CDR2 (germline): SNHLY, FYNNEI. The CDR3 region is CASKGHNEQFF. The CDR3 nucleotides read TGTGCCAGCAAGGGGCACAATGAGCAGTTCTTC. Complete variable domain (other parts from reference TRBV2 and TRBJ2-1): EPEVTQTPSHQVTQMGQEVILRCVPISNHLYFYWYRQILGQKVEFLVSFYNNEISEKSEIFDDQFSVERPDGSNFTLKIRSTKLEDSAMYFCASKGHNEQFFGPGTRLTVL.

To note about this clonotype: Germline and junction disagree at one end, which may indicate a read error. CDR3 protein: CASSGTPGQGGSVF. The CDR3 DNA reads as TGTGCCAGCAGTGGGACCCCGGGACAGGGCGGATCTGTTTTC. The chain combines TRBV2 with TRBJ2-1; 9 bases align to TRBD1. CDR3 length: 14 amino acids. Germline V CDR1 and CDR2: SNHLY, FYNNEI.

The genes are TRBV15 and TRBJ2-5, with 11 bases aligning to TRBD2. CDR1 and CDR2 from the germline V gene are LNHNV and YYDKDF (reference sequence). This CDR3 is 15 amino acids long. The junction had 4 bases not matched to a gene; V was cut back by 6 bases and J by 1 base. This chain's CDR3 is CATRKGTSGQETQYF. CDR3 DNA sequence: TGTGCCACCAGAAAAGGGACTAGCGGCCAAGAGACCCAGTACTTC.

This clonotype has more than one count but fewer than ten. V and J are TRBV28 and TRBJ2-3, with TRBD1 matching 7 bases. Germline CDR1 reads MDHEN; CDR2 reads SYDVKM. The CDR3 length is 14 residues. The V segment lost 6 bases and the J segment 2 bases; nucleotides outside the gene matches: 5. In nucleotides, the CDR3 is TGTGCCAGCAGGAGACAGGGCGCCACAGATACGCAGTATTTT. As protein: CASRRQGATDTQYF.

In this sample, this clonotype turned up a few times. The V gene is TRBV5-6, the J gene TRBJ2-1; TRBD1 matches at 9 bases. Germline trimming cut 4 bases from V and 7 bases from J; bases unmatched to any gene: 12. CDR3 length equals 16 residues. The V gene's germline CDR1 is SGHDT and CDR2 YYEEEE. DNA of the CDR3: TGTGCCAGCAGCCTAGTGCCGGGACAGGGAAGGAATGAGCAGTTCTTC. It encodes CASSLVPGQGRNEQFF.

This clonotype came up a few times. The chain is built from TRBV4-2 and TRBJ2-7, with D tentatively TRBD2 (6 bases). The length of the CDR3 is 15 residues. Trimming took off 1 base at V and 12 bases at J, with 22 bases between the two ends. Germline V gene data show CDR1 as LGHNA and CDR2 as YNFKEQ. CDR3 bases: TGTGCCAGCAGCCAAGTTGGTGGTAGCGGTGAGGAACCGTACTTC. Its protein product is CASSQVGGSGEEPYF.

This clonotype has ten or more counts. The rearrangement uses TRBV12-3 or TRBV12-4 and TRBJ2-1; D is possibly TRBD1 (6 bases). There are 15 residues in the CDR3. Trimming took off 4 bases at V and 0 bases at J, with 10 bases between the two ends. In DNA, the CDR3 is TGTGCCAGCAGTTCCCCCAGGGGCTCCTACAATGAGCAGTTCTTC. Residues: CASSSPRGSYNEQFF.

V and J are TRBV20-1 and TRBJ1-1; D not certain. There are 12 residues in the CDR3. Germline assignment: CDR1 DFQATT and CDR2 SNEGSKA (reference sequence). Trimming took off 6 bases at V and 3 bases at J, with 11 bases between the two ends. The CDR3 protein is CSASDGDTEAFF. The CDR3, as DNA: TGCAGTGCCTCGGACGGTGACACTGAAGCTTTCTTT.

The table lists this clonotype with many counts. The V call is TRBV7-2, the J call TRBJ1-1; the D gene is possibly TRBD1 (6 bases). With 6 bases removed from V and 7 bases from J, the gap between germline ends came to 18 bases. The CDR3 contains 14 residues. Per the germline V gene, CDR1 is SGHTA and CDR2 is FQGNSA. The CDR3 sequence is CASRQYRETNEAFF. The DNA of the CDR3 is TGTGCCAGCAGGCAGTACAGGGAGACGAATGAAGCTTTCTTT.

At least ten counts were recorded for this clonotype. The chain recombines TRBV12-3 or TRBV12-4 with TRBJ2-1; D gene ambiguous. Between the trimmed V and J ends, which lost 3 bases and 0 bases, there was a span of 12 bases. The CDR3 is made up of 16 amino acids. CDR3 amino acids: CASSFSPPSSYNEQFF. The CDR3 nucleotides are TGTGCCAGCAGTTTTTCTCCGCCCAGCTCCTACAATGAGCAGTTCTTC.

In its sample, this clonotype was seen a few times. CDR3 region: CSASEGATDTQYF. CDR3 in DNA: TGCAGTGCCTCGGAGGGGGCAACAGATACGCAGTATTTT. The chain links TRBV20-1 to TRBJ2-3; the D gene is possibly TRBD1 (7 bases). Germline V gene lookup returns CDR1 DFQATT and CDR2 SNEGSKA (reference sequence). V was cut by 6 bases and J by 3 bases, with 13 bases left in between. The CDR3 runs to 13 residues.

This clonotype came up a few times. This chain connects TRBV20-1 to TRBJ1-5; tentatively, D is TRBD1 (6 bases). V lost 2 bases and J lost 4, with 9 bases in between. This CDR3 has 13 amino acids. CDR1 is DFQATT, CDR2 SNEGSKA, per germline (reference sequence). CDR3 residues: CSARRDNNQPQHF. As DNA, the CDR3 is TGCAGTGCTAGAAGGGACAATAATCAGCCCCAGCATTTT.

This chain links TRBV4-2 with TRBJ1-1; D possibly corresponds to TRBD1 (5 bases). The V end was cut by 5 bases, the J end by 1 base, with 11 bases between. Germline V lookup: CDR1 LGHNA, CDR2 YNFKEQ. The CDR3 totals 14 residues. The CDR3: CASSAQGWNTEAFF. The CDR3 DNA reads TGTGCCAGCAGCGCTCAGGGTTGGAACACTGAAGCTTTCTTT.